Detailed here is one T cell receptor beta chain. Its antigen is as yet unknown. These data originate in a study of shared clonotypes between healthy human individuals. As for the study in general: Per donor, three plates held CD4 naive cells, three held CD4 memory, two held CD8 naive and one held CD8 memory. Whole-study findings and limits: The study generally estimated greater richness for naive than memory subsets. Clonotype sharing among donors likely depends on sequencing depth.

The CDR3 totals 15 residues. After removal of 6 bases from V and 6 bases from J, the junction contained 10 bases not matched to a gene. Germline assignment: CDR1 SNHLY and CDR2 FYNNEI. The assay was immunoSEQ multiplex PCR, and TCRdb's table has in-frame clones only and misses some. Of a few million clones in the sample, around nine tenths were seen once. Sequencing was performed on naive CD4+ T cells sorted from blood. Noted subset: CD45RA+ positively selected. This receptor was identified in a young man in good health. This chain links TRBV2 with TRBJ2-1; 8 bases map to TRBD2. The CDR3, as DNA: TGTGCCAGCAGCGCCCCCGGGAGGGGCGGCAATGAGCAGTTCTTC. Its protein is CASSAPGRGGNEQFF.